One and the same sample provided the 28 T cell receptor beta chains below, sequenced in a study of cytomegalovirus exposure and HLA in healthy donors. PCR used 60 Vbeta primers and 13 Jbeta primers. Some clones are missing from TCRdb's copy, which holds only in-frame ones; the method was immunoSEQ multiplex PCR. The top ten clones hold around 4% of a sample with fewer than 110,000 clones, 77% of them seen once. Sequencing used PBMCs. The receptors derive from a male donor in good health and CMV-seronegative.

The CDR3 loop reads CASSELGVNYEQYF. CDR3 in DNA: TGTGCCAGCAGTGAACTAGGGGTTAACTACGAGCAGTACTTC. This chain uses TRBV2 with TRBJ2-7; tentative D call: TRBD1 (5 bases). V lost 2 bases and J 3 bases, leaving 11 bases between the germline ends. The CDR3 consists of 14 residues. In germline, CDR1 is SNHLY, CDR2 FYNNEI.

This clone was detected a few times. The V gene is TRBV5-1, the J gene TRBJ1-3, with no clear D. The germline V gene encodes CDR1 SGHRS and CDR2 YFSETQ. The CDR3 is made up of 13 amino acids. V shed 3 bases and J shed 2 bases, with 6 bases lying between them. The CDR3: CASSSPPGNTIYF. CDR3 DNA: TGCGCCAGCAGCTCTCCTCCTGGAAACACCATATATTTT.

The chain carries TRBV18 and TRBJ2-1; the D gene is possibly TRBD2 (7 bases). The CDR3 consists of 14 residues. Trimming stripped 1 base from V and 8 bases from J, with 12 bases between. Germline CDR1 is KGHSH and CDR2 is LQKENI. The CDR3 coding sequence is TGTGCCAGCTCACCACAGGAGGGGGGGTATGAGCAGTTCTTC. It encodes CASSPQEGGYEQFF.

This clone was detected once. The rearrangement uses TRBV28 and TRBJ2-1; TRBD1 matches at 10 bases. The V and J ends lost 8 bases and 8 bases, in that order; junction bases with no gene match: 9. The CDR3 totals 14 residues. Germline lookup yields CDR1 MDHEN and CDR2 SYDVKM. CDR3 region: CASFRDRGIDEQFF. The CDR3 DNA reads as TGTGCCAGCTTCCGGGACAGGGGTATCGATGAGCAGTTCTTC.

A note on this clone: Its ends do not fully match the called genes, so a read error is possible. The chain employs TRBV28 and TRBJ2-2, with TRBD1 matching over 10 bases. CDR3 length equals 18 residues. CDR1 and CDR2 from the germline V gene are MDHEN and SYDVKM. In DNA form, the CDR3 reads TGTGCCAGCAGTACCCGAGGGACAGGGGCCCCGAACACCGGGGGGCTGTTTTTT. Protein sequence: CASSTRGTGAPNTGGLFF.

This sequence joins TRBV18 and TRBJ2-3, with a possible D match to TRBD2 (6 bases). The CDR3 contains 15 residues. V dropped 3 bases and J dropped 5 bases, with 15 bases sitting between them. Germline CDR1 reads KGHSH; CDR2 reads LQKENI. The chain's CDR3 is CASSPFRERVDTQYF. DNA of the CDR3: TGTGCCAGCTCACCGTTCCGGGAGCGGGTAGATACGCAGTATTTT.

This clone has just a few counts. The chain employs TRBV6-1 and TRBJ1-5; perhaps TRBD1 as D (5 bases). CDR3 length: 12 amino acids. The V and J ends lost 4 bases and 6 bases respectively, with 7 bases between them. CDR1 is MNHNS and CDR2 is SASEGT in the germline V gene. This CDR3 is CASSGRGQPQHF. In nucleotides, the CDR3 is TGTGCCAGCAGTGGGAGGGGTCAGCCCCAGCATTTT.

This chain joins TRBV6-5 and TRBJ1-2; TRBD1 matches at 8 bases. Trimming at V came to 8 bases and at J to 2 bases, leaving 10 bases not matched to a gene. The germline V gene encodes CDR1 MNHEY and CDR2 SVGAGI. The CDR3 is 15 amino acids. The CDR3 sequence is CASARGQGNNYGYTF. CDR3 nucleotides: TGTGCCAGCGCAAGAGGACAGGGTAACAACTATGGCTACACCTTC.

This clone was detected once. The chain recombines TRBV7-9 with TRBJ2-3; TRBD1 is a possible D gene (6 bases). CDR1 SEHNR and CDR2 FQNEAQ come from the germline V gene (reference sequence). The CDR3 length is 18 residues. V was pared by 0 bases and J by 0 bases, with 16 bases between. This chain's CDR3 is CASSLARQATSSTDTQYF. CDR3 coding DNA: TGTGCCAGCAGCTTAGCGAGACAGGCCACCTCTAGCACAGATACGCAGTATTTT.

V is TRBV28 and J is TRBJ2-2, with 9 bases that match TRBD2. The junction had 8 bases not matched to a gene; V was cut back by 5 bases and J by 4 bases. The germline V gene has CDR1 MDHEN and CDR2 SYDVKM. The CDR3 contains 16 residues. The CDR3 nucleotides are TGTGCCAGCAGTACCTCAGCGCGGGAGGGCACCGGGGAGCTGTTTTTT. Its protein product is CASSTSAREGTGELFF.

The chain joins TRBV19 to TRBJ2-7; 13 bases match TRBD2. Germline CDR1 reads LNHDA; CDR2 reads SQIVND (reference sequence). This CDR3 contains 15 residues. The ends lost 5 bases at V and 6 bases at J; junction bases unmatched: 7. The CDR3, as DNA: TGTGCCAGTAGTCCAAGGACTAGCGGGAGTGGCGAGCAGTACTTC. Its translation is CASSPRTSGSGEQYF.

The V and J genes are TRBV7-8 and TRBJ1-1; 9 bases align to TRBD1. The trim removed 5 bases at V and 4 bases at J, leaving 5 bases unmatched. Germline V lookup: CDR1 SGHVS, CDR2 FQNEAQ. This CDR3 has 14 residues. The CDR3: CASSPQGASTEAFF. The CDR3 region has the DNA TGTGCCAGCAGCCCACAGGGGGCGAGCACTGAAGCTTTCTTT. Supplemented by reference TRBV7-8 and TRBJ1-1, the full variable domain reads GAGVSQSPRYKVAKRGQDVALRCDPISGHVSLFWYQQALGQGPEFLTYFQNEAQLDKSGLPSDRFFAERPEGSVSTLKIQRTQQEDSAVYLCASSPQGASTEAFFGQGTRLTVV.

This clone is a singleton in its sample. The V and J genes are TRBV4-1 and TRBJ2-1; weak D call: TRBD2 (6 bases). CDR1 is MGHRA and CDR2 is YSYEKL in the germline V gene. This CDR3 region has 16 residues. V shed 2 bases and J shed 3 bases, with 14 bases lying between them. This CDR3 reads CASSQIRDSGYNEQFF. CDR3 bases: TGCGCCAGCAGCCAAATCCGGGACTCGGGCTACAATGAGCAGTTCTTC.

The rearrangement uses TRBV6-5 and TRBJ2-5; tentative D call: TRBD2 (5 bases). The V and J ends lost 2 bases and 5 bases respectively, with 12 bases between them. Germline V gene data show CDR1 as MNHEY and CDR2 as SVGAGI. This CDR3 spans 14 amino acids. The CDR3 bases are TGTGCCAGCAGTTACGAGGGAACCTTGGAGACCCAGTACTTC. It yields the protein CASSYEGTLETQYF.

The V and J genes are TRBV6-4 and TRBJ2-2; 9 bases fit TRBD1. V lost 6 bases, J lost 4 bases, and 6 bases stayed unmatched. This CDR3 contains 15 residues. The V gene's germline CDR1 is MRHNA and CDR2 SNTAGT. This CDR3 is CASRVTGGGTGELFF. The CDR3 DNA reads as TGTGCCAGCAGGGTTACAGGGGGCGGCACCGGGGAGCTGTTTTTT.

This chain uses TRBV4-1 with TRBJ2-5; tentative D call: TRBD1 (6 bases). V was cut by 8 bases and J by 1 base, with 14 bases left in between. The CDR3 has 14 residues. Germline V gene lookup returns CDR1 MGHRA and CDR2 YSYEKL. The CDR3 is CASAPGRGQETQYF. CDR3 DNA: TGCGCCAGCGCCCCCGGCAGGGGCCAAGAGACCCAGTACTTC.

A word on this clone: Likely a read error: the CDR3 ends without its conserved phenylalanine or tryptophan. V gene TRBV5-6 combines with J gene TRBJ1-3; D is undetermined. CDR3 length: 16 amino acids. Germline CDR1 SGHDT, CDR2 YYEEEE. Trimming removed 1 base at V and 0 bases at J, with 11 bases between. Here the CDR3 DNA reads TGTGCCAGCAGCTTGCGAGGGATTAACTCTGGAAACACCATATATCTT. It codes for CASSLRGINSGNTIYL.

This clone was detected only a few times. The chain uses TRBV6-6 and TRBJ1-1, with unresolved D. The CDR3 covers 14 residues. Germline V gene sequence: CDR1 MNHNY, CDR2 SVGAGI (reference sequence). V lost 8 bases to trimming and J lost 2 bases, with 15 bases between them. CDR3 in amino acids: CASRWGELNTEAFF. CDR3 bases: TGTGCCAGCCGGTGGGGAGAACTAAACACTGAAGCTTTCTTT.

The V and J genes are TRBV29-1 and TRBJ2-5; 8 bases fit TRBD2. The CDR3 consists of 13 residues. Germline V CDR1 and CDR2: SQVTM, ANQGSEA. V dropped 4 bases and J dropped 11; count of bases not matched to a gene: 12. The CDR3 region is CSVVFSGIGEQYF. DNA for the CDR3: TGCAGCGTTGTTTTTAGCGGGATTGGTGAGCAGTACTTC.

This rearrangement joins TRBV18 to TRBJ2-1; D is ambiguous. Germline CDR1 KGHSH, CDR2 LQKENI. The CDR3 runs to 13 residues. V gave up 1 base and J gave up 7 bases, with 8 bases separating them. CDR3 coding DNA: TGTGCCAGCTCACCACTCCTGAGAAATGAGCAGTTCTTC. This sequence encodes CASSPLLRNEQFF.

The chain is built from TRBV14 and TRBJ1-6, with 7 bases fitting TRBD1. This CDR3 spans 15 amino acids. J lost 6 bases, V lost 6 bases, and 8 bases had no gene match. Looked up from germline, CDR1 is SGHDN and CDR2 is FVKESK. CDR3 loop: CASSRQGWVNSPLHF. The CDR3 nucleotides read TGTGCCAGCAGTCGACAGGGTTGGGTTAATTCACCCCTCCACTTT.

V usage is TRBV5-5 and J usage is TRBJ2-4; D is unresolved. Germline-derived CDR1 and CDR2 are SGHKS and YYEKEE (reference sequence). V lost 6 bases, J lost 0 bases, and 10 bases lay in between. There are 14 residues in the CDR3. The CDR3 region is CASTNTLAKNIQYF. CDR3 DNA: TGTGCCAGCACCAACACGCTAGCCAAAAACATTCAGTACTTC.

The chain recombines TRBV6-1 with TRBJ2-7, with a weak D call TRBD1 (6 bases). Germline assignment: CDR1 MNHNS and CDR2 SASEGT. Between the trimmed V and J ends, which lost 5 bases and 5 bases, there was a span of 16 bases. This CDR3 spans 14 amino acids. Here the CDR3 DNA reads TGTGCCAGCAGTCTGGAAAGGACAGTTCACGAGCAGTACTTC. This translates into CASSLERTVHEQYF.

The chain carries TRBV6-6 and TRBJ1-1; 7 bases are a match to TRBD1. Trimming removed 2 bases from V and 4 bases from J; junction bases left unmatched: 4. The CDR3 sequence is 14 residues long. CDR1 is MNHNY, CDR2 SVGAGI, per germline (reference sequence). CDR3 coding DNA: TGTGCCAGCAGTTACCTGACAGGGAGCACTGAAGCTTTCTTT. It codes for CASSYLTGSTEAFF.

CDR3 sequence reads: CASSPSSLTEAFF. CDR3 nucleotide sequence: TGTGCCAGCAGCCCCTCCTCTCTCACTGAAGCTTTCTTT. V and J are TRBV9 and TRBJ1-1; D gene ambiguous. Germline lookup yields CDR1 SGDLS and CDR2 YYNGEE. Between the trimmed V and J ends, which lost 4 bases and 4 bases, there was a span of 11 bases. The CDR3 has 13 amino acids.

The chain employs TRBV29-1 and TRBJ2-3; TRBD2 agrees at 9 bases. The CDR3 consists of 13 residues. With V trimmed by 4 bases and J by 7 bases, 6 bases remained unmatched. CDR1 SQVTM and CDR2 ANQGSEA come from the germline V gene. CDR3 loop: CSVGAGGWNTQYF. The CDR3, as DNA: TGCAGCGTTGGAGCGGGAGGCTGGAATACGCAGTATTTT.

This clone was counted between two and nine times. The chain has TRBV5-6 and TRBJ2-7; a possible D gene is TRBD2 (6 bases). Trimming removed 0 bases from V and 6 bases from J, with 10 bases in between. This CDR3 region has 13 residues. Germline CDR1 and CDR2: SGHDT and YYEEEE. Here the CDR3 reads CASSLGQGGEQYF. The CDR3 DNA is TGTGCCAGCAGCTTGGGGCAGGGAGGCGAGCAGTACTTC.

The gene calls are TRBV21-1 and TRBJ2-5; TRBD1, the table's D call, lacks a check against the DNA. TRBJ2-7 matches the DNA end more closely, so the J call is doubtful. TRBV21-1 is reported as a pseudogene. This CDR3 is built from 17 residues. The CDR3 loop reads CASSSSGGDRAPYEQYF. The CDR3 DNA reads TGTGCCAGCAGCTCCTCCGGGGGGGACAGGGCGCCCTACGAGCAGTACTTC.